Here is one T cell receptor beta chain with its context. Clones were sequenced by immunoSEQ multiplex PCR, and TCRdb holds only the in-frame ones, with some missing. The sample contains some 530,000 clones, less than 90% of which appear only once. The entry originates in a study of blood T cell repertoires in COVID-19. As for the study in general: Nucleic acid was either cDNA or gDNA, and it came from T cells, B-cell-depleted T cells, or PBMCs.

Participants were aged 18 to 89 years from approximately 24 US areas. Self-reported history from a screening survey and questionnaire set each donor's cohort. Either two negative PCRs, clearance, or symptom resolution qualified Cohort 3 donors as recovered. Sequenced material: PBMCs or T cells enriched from blood (not recorded which). This receptor was taken from a woman aged 60-75 years who had recovered from COVID-19.

The CDR3 DNA reads TGTGCCAGCAGCCCATATAGGGGTCCCGGCAGCACAGATACGCAGTATTTT. Protein sequence: CASSPYRGPGSTDTQYF. The rearrangement joins TRBV25-1 to TRBJ2-3, with TRBD1 as a possible D gene (5 bases). CDR3 length equals 17 residues. V lost 6 bases and J 0 bases, leaving 19 bases between the germline ends. Germline V CDR1 and CDR2: MGHDK, SYGVNS.